A single sample gave rise to the 5 T cell receptor beta chains below, sequenced in a study of blood T cell repertoires in COVID-19 (dated by TCRdb to 2019 to 2021). Library creation used the immunoSEQ multiplex PCR assay. TCRdb took over this immuneACCESS table, retaining in-frame rearrangements with V and J assigned. Such tables are incomplete; in checked studies, under half of the missing clones stem from an unresolved V gene, and the remainder is unexplained. The sample table contains a few hundred thousand clones; only one count was recorded for 70% to 90% of them. The ten largest make up approximately 0.7% of the sample. What was sequenced was peripheral blood. The receptor source for this set is a human donor in a cohort sampled during active COVID-19.

The V call is TRBV29-1, the J call TRBJ1-4; 11 positions agree with TRBD1. This CDR3 contains 13 residues. Germline lookup yields CDR1 SQVTM and CDR2 ANQGSEA. V was clipped by 7 bases and J by 8 bases; unmatched bases: 6. The CDR3 is CSAGTGGSEKLFF. CDR3 DNA sequence: TGCAGCGCCGGGACAGGGGGTTCGGAAAAACTGTTTTTT.

The gene calls are TRBV6-2 or TRBV6-3 and TRBJ1-5; 10 nucleotides match TRBD1. This CDR3 region has 18 residues. Losses at the gene ends were 6 bases for V and 7 bases for J; bases not matched to a gene: 18. Germline V gene lookup returns CDR1 MNHEY and CDR2 SVGEGT. CDR3 residues: CASSRDRLWGQGNQPQHF. The CDR3, as DNA: TGTGCCAGCAGCCGGGACAGATTGTGGGGACAGGGGAACCAGCCCCAGCATTTT.

The rearrangement joins TRBV7-2 to TRBJ2-5; TRBD2 agrees at 10 bases. The CDR3 extends over 15 amino acids. V was pared by 1 base and J by 6 bases, with 5 bases of the junction left unmatched. Germline assignment: CDR1 SGHTA and CDR2 FQGNSA. Written as DNA, the CDR3 is TGTGCCAGCAGCTTAGAGGGTAGCGGGAGGCAGACCCAGTACTTC. This translates into CASSLEGSGRQTQYF.

The rearrangement uses TRBV19 and TRBJ1-1, with 7 bases fitting TRBD1. The ends lost 5 bases at V and 1 base at J; junction bases unmatched: 4. Germline assignment: CDR1 LNHDA and CDR2 SQIVND (reference sequence). The CDR3 length is 14 residues. The CDR3: CASSLPGGNTEAFF. CDR3 in DNA: TGTGCCAGTAGTTTGCCAGGGGGGAACACTGAAGCTTTCTTT.

The rearrangement links TRBV11-2 to TRBJ2-4; 10 nucleotides match TRBD2. The ends lost 5 bases at V and 0 bases at J; junction bases unmatched: 13. Germline CDR1 is SGHAT and CDR2 is FQNNGV. The CDR3 loop spans 19 amino acids. CDR3 sequence reads: CASSAPMVAGGLAKNIQYF. The DNA of the CDR3 is TGTGCCAGCAGCGCTCCCATGGTAGCGGGAGGTCTAGCCAAAAACATTCAGTACTTC.